One sample yielded the 23 T cell receptor beta chains listed below, sequenced in a study of blood T cell repertoires in COVID-19. Sequenced by immunoSEQ multiplex PCR; TCRdb stores in-frame clones only, minus some. Found here are 120,000 or so clones, 55% to 75% of them singletons; the top ten hold roughly 2%. Sequencing was performed on peripheral blood. The receptors come from a woman in her 70s with acute or convalescent COVID-19.

The chain combines TRBV6-5 with TRBJ2-7; weak D call: TRBD2 (5 bases). The CDR3 is made up of 11 amino acids. Trimming took 6 bases from V and 6 from J, leaving 9 bases between them. CDR1 is MNHEY and CDR2 is SVGAGI in the germline V gene. The CDR3 DNA reads TGTGCCAGCAGACCCGGGGTCGAGCAGTACTTC. This sequence encodes CASRPGVEQYF.

The V call is TRBV30, the J call TRBJ1-5, with D tentatively TRBD1 (6 bases). The CDR3 runs 12 residues. V lost 3 bases and J lost 9, with 12 bases in between. Germline-derived CDR1 and CDR2 are GTSNPN and SVGIG (reference sequence). The CDR3 loop reads CAWRSGVGPQHF. The CDR3 bases are TGTGCCTGGAGATCAGGGGTTGGGCCCCAGCATTTT.

The sample holds a few counts of this clone. The chain carries TRBV10-2 and TRBJ2-7, with TRBD2 as a possible D gene (7 bases). CDR1 is WSHSY and CDR2 is SAAADI in the germline V gene. Trimming shortened V by 0 bases and J by 5 bases, and 11 bases separated the two germline ends. The CDR3 sequence is 14 residues long. The CDR3 is CASSESRGGDEQYF. The CDR3 nucleotides read TGCGCCAGCAGTGAGTCCAGGGGAGGGGACGAGCAGTACTTC.

In this sample, this clone turned up a few times. This chain joins TRBV28 and TRBJ1-1; TRBD1 matches 7 bases. Germline CDR1 and CDR2: MDHEN and SYDVKM. CDR3 length: 15 residues. V was clipped by 3 bases and J by 5 bases; unmatched bases: 9. As DNA, the CDR3 is TGTGCCAGCAGTTTGCCGGAGGGGGCTGGGACTGAAGCTTTCTTT. This encodes CASSLPEGAGTEAFF.

The V and J genes are TRBV7-3 and TRBJ1-6; tentative D call: TRBD1 (5 bases). The V gene lost 4 bases and the J gene lost 9 bases, with 10 bases spanning the gap. Germline V lookup: CDR1 SGHTA, CDR2 FQGTGA. The CDR3 contains 13 residues. The chain's CDR3 is CASSSGLGSPLHF. The CDR3 nucleotides are TGTGCCAGCAGCTCGGGACTGGGTTCACCCCTCCACTTT.

The chain has TRBV5-1 and TRBJ1-2, with 10 bases aligning to TRBD1. Trimming cost V 0 bases and J 4 bases; bases outside gene matches: 3. The CDR3 runs 15 residues. Germline assignment: CDR1 SGHRS and CDR2 YFSETQ. The DNA for the CDR3 is TGCGCCAGCAGCTTGGGAGGACAGGGGGGCTATGGCTACACCTTC. This encodes CASSLGGQGGYGYTF.

The rearrangement uses TRBV19 and TRBJ2-7, with 7 nucleotides matching TRBD1. V gave up 1 base and J gave up 2 bases; unmatched junction bases: 5. Germline loops: CDR1 LNHDA, CDR2 SQIVND (reference sequence). This CDR3 region has 15 residues. This chain's CDR3 is CASSIVGTATYEQYF. The CDR3 region has the DNA TGTGCCAGTAGTATAGTAGGGACAGCAACCTACGAGCAGTACTTC.

Concerning this clone: Its ends do not fully match the called genes, so a read error is possible. The gene calls are TRBV7-6 and TRBJ1-3; 9 bases align to TRBD1. This CDR3 contains 16 residues. The germline gives CDR1 SGHVS, CDR2 FNYEAQ. This chain's CDR3 is CASSLAGTGTGNTIYF. The CDR3 bases are TGTGCCAGCAGCCTAGCCGGGACAGGGACCGGAAACACCATATATTTT.

The chain has TRBV25-1 and TRBJ2-5; 10 bases agree with TRBD2. J gave up 5 bases and V 1 base, and 4 bases lay outside the gene matches. CDR1 is MGHDK, CDR2 SYGVNS, per germline. The CDR3 sequence is 15 residues long. This CDR3 reads CASSEWLAGVETQYF. CDR3 DNA sequence: TGTGCCAGCAGTGAATGGCTAGCGGGAGTGGAGACCCAGTACTTC.

The gene calls are TRBV6-6 and TRBJ2-3, with 7 bases fitting TRBD2. The germline CDR1 and CDR2 sequences are MNHNY and SVGAGI (reference sequence). The V gene end was trimmed by 7 bases and the J gene end by 2 bases; junction bases not matched to a gene: 9. The CDR3 has 15 amino acids. For the CDR3, the DNA is TGTGCCAGCACGGCCGGGCGGGGGTACACAGATACGCAGTATTTT. It translates to CASTAGRGYTDTQYF.

The chain carries TRBV7-9 and TRBJ2-1; 11 bases map to TRBD2. The CDR3 spans 17 residues. Germline V gene sequence: CDR1 SEHNR, CDR2 FQNEAQ (reference sequence). Trimming at V came to 3 bases and at J to 2 bases, leaving 6 bases not matched to a gene. CDR3 amino acids: CASSFASGGLPYNEQFF. The CDR3 DNA reads as TGTGCCAGCAGCTTCGCTAGCGGGGGGCTCCCCTACAATGAGCAGTTCTTC.

This clone came up a few times. The chain uses TRBV19 and TRBJ1-5; TRBD1 agrees at 11 bases. Germline V gene sequence: CDR1 LNHDA, CDR2 SQIVND (reference sequence). CDR3 length equals 15 residues. The trim removed 5 bases at V and 4 bases at J, leaving 4 bases unmatched. In DNA, the CDR3 is TGTGCCAGTAGTCGAGGACAGGGGGCGAATCAGCCCCAGCATTTT. The encoded protein is CASSRGQGANQPQHF.

V is TRBV6-1 and J is TRBJ2-1; 11 positions match TRBD2. The CDR3 runs 15 residues. Germline CDR1 MNHNS, CDR2 SASEGT. The ends lost 4 bases at V and 4 bases at J; junction bases unmatched: 3. The CDR3 spells CASSVTSGVYNEQFF. The CDR3 DNA reads as TGTGCCAGCAGTGTGACTAGCGGGGTATACAATGAGCAGTTCTTC.

The rearrangement uses TRBV29-1 and TRBJ2-1; TRBD2 matches at 9 bases. Trimming cost V 7 bases and J 7 bases; bases outside gene matches: 11. CDR3 length: 14 amino acids. Per the germline V gene, CDR1 is SQVTM and CDR2 is ANQGSEA. CDR3 coding DNA: TGCAGCGCACTTATAGCGGGAGTCGGTAATGAGCAGTTCTTC. Translated: CSALIAGVGNEQFF.

CDR3 region: CASSLETYEQYF. CDR3 sequence (DNA): TGTGCCAGCAGCTTAGAGACCTACGAGCAGTACTTC. The gene calls are TRBV5-6 and TRBJ2-7; D is unresolved. Between the trimmed V and J ends, which lost 2 bases and 2 bases, there was a span of 5 bases. This CDR3 region has 12 residues. Germline V gene data show CDR1 as SGHDT and CDR2 as YYEEEE.

The CDR3 DNA follows: TGTGCCAGTAGTAGGTCAGTTACCTACGAGCAGTACTTC. Encoded protein: CASSRSVTYEQYF. V and J are TRBV19 and TRBJ2-7; D remains ambiguous. Germline V gene sequence: CDR1 LNHDA, CDR2 SQIVND (reference sequence). The CDR3 is 13 residues long. V was shortened by 4 bases and J by 2 bases, with 9 bases between the two germline ends.

This sequence joins TRBV11-1 and TRBJ1-2; D call uncertain. Germline V gene data show CDR1 as SGHAT and CDR2 as FQDESV (reference sequence). This CDR3 is built from 14 residues. V lost 3 bases and J 4 bases, leaving 12 bases between the germline ends. CDR3 DNA sequence: TGTGCCAGCAGCTTGAGATCAGGATCCTATGGCTACACCTTC. Protein product: CASSLRSGSYGYTF.

This chain joins TRBV11-2 and TRBJ1-3; no clear D. The CDR3 has 15 residues. From germline, CDR1 is SGHAT and CDR2 FQNNGV. V lost 5 bases and J 3 bases, leaving 14 bases between the germline ends. Here the CDR3 reads CASSRDPTGGNTIYF. In DNA form, the CDR3 reads TGTGCCAGCAGCCGCGACCCGACTGGTGGAAACACCATATATTTT. Full variable domain (remainder filled in from reference TRBV11-2 and TRBJ1-3): EAGVAQSPRYKIIEKRQSVAFWCNPISGHATLYWYQQILGQGPKLLIQFQNNGVVDDSQLPKDRFSAERLKGVDSTLKIQPAKLEDSAVYLCASSRDPTGGNTIYFGEGSWLTVV.

V gene TRBV6-5 combines with J gene TRBJ1-4; D remains unclear. CDR1 MNHEY and CDR2 SVGAGI come from the germline V gene. This CDR3 has 14 residues. Trimming removed 7 bases from V and 7 bases from J, with 16 bases in between. CDR3 nucleotides: TGTGCCAGCACCGAGTCGGGAAACTTTGAAAAACTGTTTTTT. Its translation: CASTESGNFEKLFF.

The genes are TRBV15 and TRBJ1-4; a weak D match, TRBD1 (5 bases). This CDR3 has 14 residues. Trimming took 9 bases from V and 0 from J, leaving 11 bases between them. Germline-derived CDR1 and CDR2 are LNHNV and YYDKDF (reference sequence). CDR3 DNA: TGTGCCACGACAGCGACTGCAACTAATGAAAAACTGTTTTTT. It is translated as CATTATATNEKLFF.

The chain has TRBV20-1 and TRBJ2-3; tentatively, D is TRBD2 (6 bases). The CDR3 covers 13 residues. V gave up 3 bases and J gave up 5 bases, with 12 bases separating them. The germline V gene has CDR1 DFQATT and CDR2 SNEGSKA (reference sequence). This chain's CDR3 is CSASRLVGDTQYF. CDR3 coding DNA: TGCAGTGCTAGTCGACTAGTCGGAGATACGCAGTATTTT.

This clone has just a few counts. The chain recombines TRBV9 with TRBJ2-3, with TRBD2 identical over 10 bases. The CDR3 length is 20 residues. Per germline, CDR1 SGDLS and CDR2 YYNGEE. J lost 1 base, V lost 3 bases, and 17 bases had no gene match. The CDR3 region is CASSEPLTPSGRGGTDTQYF. DNA of the CDR3: TGTGCCAGCAGCGAGCCCCTCACTCCTAGCGGGAGAGGGGGCACAGATACGCAGTATTTT.

The rearrangement links TRBV6-6 to TRBJ1-6, with D hard to call. Germline CDR1 is MNHNY and CDR2 is SVGAGI (reference sequence). CDR3 length: 14 residues. The ends were cut back, 6 bases at V and 6 bases at J, with 12 bases in the middle. The CDR3 protein is CASSFAGGNSPLHF. DNA of the CDR3: TGTGCCAGCAGCTTCGCCGGAGGTAATTCACCCCTCCACTTT.